A single sample gave rise to the 18 T cell receptor beta chains below, sequenced in a study of patients and donors after allogeneic stem cell transplantation. MiXCR, run by TCRdb on the RT-PCR reads, gives a single entry per CDR3 protein. This table holds approximately 430,000 distinct CDR3 sequences, 15% to 20% found once. The source material was blood, either unsorted or a sorted T cell fraction (not recorded which). These receptors all stem from a human donor who was either an allogeneic HSCT recipient or a stem cell or donor lymphocyte infusion donor (not recorded which). It is not recorded whose cells these are; they may come from a transplant donor.

The CDR3 reads CASSQGFSTTYEQYF. The CDR3 coding sequence is TGTGCCAGCAGCCAAGGTTTCAGCACGACCTACGAGCAGTACTTC. The V and J genes are TRBV4-2 and TRBJ2-7; D is uncertain. Germline values: CDR1 LGHNA, CDR2 YNFKEQ. Trimming pared 1 base from V and 2 bases from J, leaving 12 bases between. The CDR3 runs to 15 residues.

This clonotype was observed a few times. The DNA of the CDR3 is TGTGCCAGCAGTTTATCAGGCCCGGGGGAGCAGTACTTC. Translated, it gives CASSLSGPGEQYF. The V gene is TRBV12-3 or TRBV12-4, the J gene TRBJ2-7; D is perhaps TRBD2 (5 bases). The CDR3 extends over 13 amino acids. V was pared by 2 bases and J by 7 bases, with 12 bases between.

There are a few counts of this clonotype. The chain links TRBV29-1 to TRBJ2-7; D may be TRBD1 or TRBD2 (5 bases each). V lost 1 base and J 5 bases, leaving 18 bases between the germline ends. CDR3 length equals 15 residues. Germline assignment: CDR1 SQVTM and CDR2 ANQGSEA. This CDR3 reads CSVEGTFGTDDEQYF. The CDR3 region has the DNA TGCAGCGTTGAAGGAACGTTTGGGACCGACGACGAGCAGTACTTC.

This clonotype appeared a few times. V gene TRBV29-1 combines with J gene TRBJ1-1; D is unresolved. Germline V gives CDR1 SQVTM, CDR2 ANQGSEA. The V end lost 4 bases, the J end lost 9 bases, and 6 bases lay between the germline ends. This CDR3 is built from 9 residues. DNA for the CDR3: TGCAGCGTTGGCGATCAAGCTTTCTTT. Residues: CSVGDQAFF.

DNA for the CDR3: TGTGCCAGCAGTTTTTTCCCTTTAGGACTTGTCTCCAATGAGCAGTTCTTC. It yields the protein CASSFFPLGLVSNEQFF. The chain recombines TRBV27 with TRBJ2-1; possibly TRBD2 for D (5 bases). The V end lost 3 bases, the J end lost 6 bases, and 21 bases lay between the germline ends. CDR1 is MNHEY, CDR2 SMNVEV, per germline (reference sequence). This CDR3 region has 17 residues.

V is TRBV2 and J is TRBJ1-1; a weak D match, TRBD1 (6 bases). The CDR3 extends over 16 amino acids. Per the germline V gene, CDR1 is SNHLY and CDR2 is FYNNEI. Trimming removed 5 bases from V and 0 bases from J, with 16 bases in between. CDR3 protein: CASSHQGSKVNTEAFF. For the CDR3, the DNA is TGTGCCAGCAGTCACCAGGGGTCGAAAGTGAACACTGAAGCTTTCTTT. Variable domain in full (rest from reference TRBV2 and TRBJ1-1): EPEVTQTPSHQVTQMGQEVILRCVPISNHLYFYWYRQILGQKVEFLVSFYNNEISEKSEIFDDQFSVERPDGSNFTLKIRSTKLEDSAMYFCASSHQGSKVNTEAFFGQGTRLTVV.

CDR3 amino acids: CAWRTISSYNSPLHF. In DNA form, the CDR3 reads TGTGCCTGGAGGACCATTAGCTCCTATAATTCACCCCTCCACTTT. This sequence joins TRBV30 and TRBJ1-6; D gene ambiguous. The CDR3 is 15 residues long. The germline gives CDR1 GTSNPN, CDR2 SVGIG (reference sequence). V was pared by 3 bases and J by 0 bases, with 9 bases between.

This clonotype appeared a few times. This chain uses TRBV7-8 with TRBJ2-1; possibly TRBD2 for D (6 bases). The germline V and J ends were trimmed by 1 base and 0 bases, with 10 bases remaining between them. This CDR3 contains 16 residues. The V gene's germline CDR1 is SGHVS and CDR2 FQNEAQ. The CDR3 region has the DNA TGTGCCAGCAGCTTAGTTGGCGGGATCTCCTACAATGAGCAGTTCTTC. It specifies CASSLVGGISYNEQFF.

This clonotype was detected ten times or more. The rearrangement uses TRBV12-3 or TRBV12-4 and TRBJ1-5, with 8 bases identical to TRBD1. CDR3 length: 15 residues. Losses at the gene ends were 6 bases for V and 6 bases for J; bases not matched to a gene: 10. CDR3 amino acids: CASSAGQGRGQPQHF. CDR3 nucleotide sequence: TGTGCCAGCAGCGCCGGACAGGGACGAGGTCAGCCCCAGCATTTT.

This chain uses TRBV12-3 or TRBV12-4 with TRBJ1-6, with D tentatively TRBD1 (6 bases). The CDR3 sequence is 16 residues long. Trimming removed 8 bases at V and 3 bases at J, with 17 bases between. This CDR3 reads CASLRTDHIYNSPLHF. Here the CDR3 DNA reads TGTGCCAGCCTTCGGACAGACCATATCTATAATTCACCCCTCCACTTT.

J is TRBJ1-1 and V is TRBV5-1, with D possibly being TRBD1 (6 bases). From germline, CDR1 is SGHRS and CDR2 YFSETQ. The CDR3 sequence is 14 residues long. The germline V and J ends were trimmed by 2 bases and 8 bases, with 16 bases remaining between them. The CDR3 region has the DNA TGCGCCAGCAGCTTATCGGGGACAAAAAGAGAAGCTTTCTTT. The encoded protein is CASSLSGTKREAFF.

This clonotype was seen only a few times. V usage is TRBV6-4 and J usage is TRBJ1-6; 7 bases fit TRBD1. Germline-derived CDR1 and CDR2 are MRHNA and SNTAGT. The V gene end was trimmed by 0 bases and the J gene end by 8 bases; junction bases not matched to a gene: 4. CDR3 size: 15 residues. The CDR3 sequence is CASSDSTGPHSPLHF. Written as DNA, the CDR3 is TGTGCCAGCAGTGACTCGACAGGGCCCCATTCACCCCTCCACTTT.

This clonotype was observed a handful of times. The chain is built from TRBV11-3 and TRBJ1-2; TRBD1 is a possible D gene (5 bases). There are 14 residues in the CDR3. Germline V gene data show CDR1 as SGHNT and CDR2 as YENEEA. Trimming shortened V by 5 bases and J by 2 bases, and 12 bases separated the two germline ends. This CDR3 is CASSPGGLNYGYTF. The CDR3 DNA is TGTGCCAGCAGCCCCGGGGGGTTAAACTATGGCTACACCTTC. Full variable domain (rest looked up from reference TRBV11-3 and TRBJ1-2): EAGVVQSPRYKIIEKKQPVAFWCNPISGHNTLYWYLQNLGQGPELLIRYENEEAVDDSQLPKDRFSAERLKGVDSTLKIQPAELGDSAVYLCASSPGGLNYGYTFGSGTRLTVV.

This clonotype was seen a handful of times. The chain combines TRBV6-2 or TRBV6-3 with TRBJ2-3; D possibly corresponds to TRBD2 (6 bases). V lost 6 bases and J lost 3, with 16 bases in between. This CDR3 region has 15 residues. CDR1 and CDR2 from the germline V gene are MNHEY and SVGEGT. The CDR3 nucleotides are TGTGCCAGCAGGGGACGGGGGAGAGGAACAGATACGCAGTATTTT. Amino acids: CASRGRGRGTDTQYF.

The V gene is TRBV4-1, the J gene TRBJ2-7; possibly TRBD1 or TRBD2 for D (5 bases each). CDR1 and CDR2 (germline): MGHRA, YSYEKL. The CDR3 length is 13 residues. The V end lost 0 bases, the J end lost 6 bases, and 9 bases lay between the germline ends. The CDR3 region has the DNA TGCGCCAGCAGCCAAGATAGGGACGGCGAGCAGTACTTC. This encodes CASSQDRDGEQYF.

This clonotype occurred a few times. The chain combines TRBV6-4 with TRBJ1-2; tentatively, D is TRBD1 (5 bases). Germline-derived CDR1 and CDR2 are MRHNA and SNTAGT. CDR3 length: 14 residues. V shed 2 bases and J shed 8 bases, with 15 bases lying between them. For the CDR3, the DNA is TGTGCCAGCAGTGACGTTGGGGGAAGAGGAGGCTACACCTTC. Amino acid sequence: CASSDVGGRGGYTF.

This clonotype has a handful of counts. The chain is built from TRBV7-3 and TRBJ1-2; 9 positions agree with TRBD1. J gave up 7 bases and V 4 bases, and 10 bases lay outside the gene matches. The CDR3 contains 15 residues. Germline loops: CDR1 SGHTA, CDR2 FQGTGA. The CDR3 is CASSSARDRVFGYTF. DNA of the CDR3: TGTGCCAGCAGCTCCGCCCGGGACAGGGTATTTGGCTACACCTTC.

This clonotype occurred a few times. This chain uses TRBV4-2 with TRBJ2-4; D possibly corresponds to TRBD1 (6 bases). V was cut by 2 bases and J by 0 bases, with 14 bases left in between. CDR1 and CDR2 (germline): LGHNA, YNFKEQ. The CDR3 is 17 amino acids. The CDR3 DNA is TGTGCCAGCAGCCAACACGGACAGAAATTAGCCAAAAACATTCAGTACTTC. Amino acid sequence: CASSQHGQKLAKNIQYF.